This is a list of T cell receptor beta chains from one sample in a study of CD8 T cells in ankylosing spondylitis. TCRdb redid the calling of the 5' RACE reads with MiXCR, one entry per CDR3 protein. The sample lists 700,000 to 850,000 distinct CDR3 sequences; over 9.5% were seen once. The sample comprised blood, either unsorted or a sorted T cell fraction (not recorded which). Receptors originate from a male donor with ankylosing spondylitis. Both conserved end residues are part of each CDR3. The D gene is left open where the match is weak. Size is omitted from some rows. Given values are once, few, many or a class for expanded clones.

CDR3aa: CASSPGTAANTGELFF; CDR3nt: TGTGCCAGCAGTCCTGGGACGGCTGCGAACACCGGGGAGCTGTTTTTT; abundance: few; j_gene: TRBJ2-2; v_gene: TRBV6-1; d_gene: -
CDR3aa: CSARNLRDREPYEQYF; CDR3nt: TGCAGTGCTAGAAATCTCCGGGACAGGGAACCCTACGAGCAGTACTTC; abundance: many; j_gene: TRBJ2-7; v_gene: TRBV20-1; d_gene: TRBD1
CDR3aa: CAIRPDREDGYTF; CDR3nt: TGTGCCATCAGACCAGACAGGGAGGATGGCTACACCTTC; abundance: -; j_gene: TRBJ1-2; v_gene: TRBV10-3; d_gene: TRBD1
CDR3aa: CSARDSRGSGGSTDTQYF; CDR3nt: TGCAGTGCTAGAGATTCCCGAGGGTCGGGAGGAAGCACAGATACGCAGTATTTT; abundance: few; j_gene: TRBJ2-3; v_gene: TRBV20-1; d_gene: TRBD2
CDR3aa: CASSLRPGEIYEQYF; CDR3nt: TGTGCCAGCAGTCTCCGGCCAGGTGAGATATACGAGCAGTACTTC; abundance: -; j_gene: TRBJ2-7; v_gene: TRBV5-4; d_gene: -
CDR3aa: CSVHRPTDTQYF; CDR3nt: TGCAGCGTTCACAGGCCTACAGATACGCAGTATTTT; abundance: few; j_gene: TRBJ2-3; v_gene: TRBV29-1; d_gene: -
CDR3aa: CASSLASAFEETQYF; CDR3nt: TGTGCCAGCAGCTTAGCTAGCGCTTTCGAGGAGACCCAGTACTTC; abundance: few; j_gene: TRBJ2-5; v_gene: TRBV7-2; d_gene: -
CDR3aa: CATSDPSAYEQFF; CDR3nt: TGTGCCACCAGTGACCCTAGCGCCTATGAGCAGTTCTTC; abundance: many; j_gene: TRBJ2-1; v_gene: TRBV24-1; d_gene: -
CDR3aa: CSALLAGGETQYF; CDR3nt: TGCAGTGCTCTGCTAGCGGGGGGAGAGACCCAGTACTTC; abundance: -; j_gene: TRBJ2-5; v_gene: TRBV20-1; d_gene: TRBD2
CDR3aa: CASGQTYEQYF; CDR3nt: TGTGCCAGCGGACAGACCTACGAGCAGTACTTC; abundance: many; j_gene: TRBJ2-7; v_gene: TRBV27; d_gene: -
CDR3aa: CASSTLAGPEAGYEQYF; CDR3nt: TGTGCCAGCAGTACACTAGCGGGACCGGAGGCGGGTTACGAGCAGTACTTC; abundance: few; j_gene: TRBJ2-7; v_gene: TRBV6-2/TRBV6-3; d_gene: TRBD2
CDR3aa: CASSQDIGNEQFF; CDR3nt: TGCGCCAGCAGCCAAGATATTGGAAATGAGCAGTTCTTC; abundance: few; j_gene: TRBJ2-1; v_gene: TRBV4-3; d_gene: -
CDR3aa: CAISSGSGGRARETQYF; CDR3nt: TGTGCCATCAGTTCGGGGAGCGGCGGGAGGGCCCGGGAGACCCAGTACTTC; abundance: few; j_gene: TRBJ2-5; v_gene: TRBV10-3; d_gene: TRBD2
CDR3aa: CASSLSNNHEQYF; CDR3nt: TGTGCCAGCAGTTTGAGCAACAACCACGAGCAGTACTTC; abundance: many; j_gene: TRBJ2-7; v_gene: TRBV12-3/TRBV12-4; d_gene: -
CDR3aa: CASSHQPEGRPEAFF; CDR3nt: TGTGCCAGCAGCCACCAACCCGAGGGGCGGCCGGAAGCTTTCTTT; abundance: few; j_gene: TRBJ1-1; v_gene: TRBV14; d_gene: -
CDR3aa: CATSDKSSNQPQHF; CDR3nt: TGTGCCACCAGTGATAAAAGTAGCAATCAGCCCCAGCATTTT; abundance: many; j_gene: TRBJ1-5; v_gene: TRBV24-1; d_gene: -
CDR3aa: CASSQATRRTQYF; CDR3nt: TGTGCCAGCAGCCAAGCCACCCGTCGGACCCAGTACTTC; abundance: many; j_gene: TRBJ2-5; v_gene: TRBV3-1; d_gene: -
CDR3aa: CASSLPTVASTDTQYF; CDR3nt: TGTGCCAGCAGCTTACCCACAGTTGCCTCCACAGATACGCAGTATTTT; abundance: few; j_gene: TRBJ2-3; v_gene: TRBV9; d_gene: -
CDR3aa: CASSSWTSGRASETQYF; CDR3nt: TGCGCCAGCAGCTCCTGGACTAGCGGGAGGGCCTCAGAGACCCAGTACTTC; abundance: -; j_gene: TRBJ2-5; v_gene: TRBV5-1; d_gene: TRBD2
CDR3aa: CASSLWGGRAYNEQFF; CDR3nt: TGTGCCAGCAGTTTATGGGGCGGGAGGGCCTACAATGAGCAGTTCTTC; abundance: -; j_gene: TRBJ2-1; v_gene: TRBV12-3/TRBV12-4; d_gene: TRBD2
CDR3aa: CSARTGMGYNEQFF; CDR3nt: TGCAGTGCTAGAACAGGGATGGGTTACAATGAGCAGTTCTTC; abundance: -; j_gene: TRBJ2-1; v_gene: TRBV20-1; d_gene: -
CDR3aa: CATRDSIGRDTQYF; CDR3nt: TGTGCCACTCGGGACTCCATAGGGCGCGATACGCAGTATTTT; abundance: many; j_gene: TRBJ2-3; v_gene: TRBV10-3; d_gene: -
CDR3aa: CSARQLAVGETQYF; CDR3nt: TGCAGTGCTAGGCAACTTGCCGTGGGAGAGACCCAGTACTTC; abundance: few; j_gene: TRBJ2-5; v_gene: TRBV20-1; d_gene: -
CDR3aa: CASSKVPPNTGELFF; CDR3nt: TGTGCCAGCAGCAAAGTTCCCCCGAACACCGGGGAGCTGTTTTTT; abundance: -; j_gene: TRBJ2-2; v_gene: TRBV21-1; d_gene: -
CDR3aa: CASSYWVFGANVLTF; CDR3nt: TGTGCCAGCAGTTACTGGGTCTTTGGGGCCAACGTCCTGACTTTC; abundance: few; j_gene: TRBJ2-6; v_gene: TRBV6-5; d_gene: -
CDR3aa: CASSYSKPRETQYF; CDR3nt: TGTGCCAGCAGTTACTCGAAACCCCGTGAGACCCAGTACTTC; abundance: many; j_gene: TRBJ2-5; v_gene: TRBV6-5; d_gene: -
CDR3aa: CSVRTDGSNQPQHF; CDR3nt: TGCAGTGTGAGGACAGACGGAAGCAATCAGCCCCAGCATTTT; abundance: -; j_gene: TRBJ1-5; v_gene: TRBV20-1; d_gene: -
CDR3aa: CSAPVGWETQYF; CDR3nt: TGCAGTGCGCCCGTGGGATGGGAGACCCAGTACTTC; abundance: -; j_gene: TRBJ2-5; v_gene: TRBV20-1; d_gene: -
CDR3aa: CASSFLGQGAYEQYF; CDR3nt: TGTGCCAGCAGCTTTTTGGGACAGGGGGCCTACGAGCAGTACTTC; abundance: many; j_gene: TRBJ2-7; v_gene: TRBV7-2; d_gene: TRBD1